Listed here are 19 T cell receptor beta chains from one sample, sequenced in a study of T cells in Graves' hyperthyroidism and ophthalmopathy (dated by TCRdb to between 2019 and 2020). The library was prepared using multiplex PCR. The sequencer listed for this sample is Illumina HiSeq 2000. TCR beta CDR3 regions were amplified from RNA transcripts. For the first round of RT-PCR on the TCR CDR3, the HTBI primer set was used together with the Qiagen OneStep RT-PCR kit. The raw public reads went through TCRdb reprocessing: fastp at Q25, MiXCR clone calling, in-frame beta chains kept. Under each unique CDR3 protein, matching rows form one entry showing the most common genes and DNA. Counted in this sample were around 700,000 distinct CDR3 sequences; roughly 20% of them appeared once. The top ten clones comprise approximately 15% of the sample. The material sequenced was blood. Receptors originate from a woman in her forties or fifties with Graves' hyperthyroidism that later progressed to Graves' ophthalmopathy.

This clonotype appeared a few times. This chain connects TRBV5-8 to TRBJ2-3; 9 bases agree with TRBD1. CDR1 and CDR2 (germline): SGHTS, YDEGEE. The CDR3 sequence is 15 residues long. The V and J ends lost 0 bases and 4 bases, in that order; junction bases with no gene match: 3. The CDR3 sequence is CASSLGDRVSDTQYF. The CDR3 bases are TGTGCCAGCAGCTTGGGGGACAGGGTATCAGATACGCAGTATTTT.

The chain links TRBV27 to TRBJ1-1, with D possibly being TRBD1 (6 bases). The V end was cut by 6 bases, the J end by 4 bases, with 21 bases between. Germline V lookup: CDR1 MNHEY, CDR2 SMNVEV (reference sequence). This CDR3 comprises 16 residues. In DNA form, the CDR3 reads TGTGCCAGCAGCCGATACTTACAGGGCGTGACCACTGAAGCTTTCTTT. This translates into CASSRYLQGVTTEAFF.

Only a few counts were recorded for this clonotype. The J gene is TRBJ2-7, the V gene TRBV4-1; D is perhaps TRBD2 (5 bases). The ends were cut back, 0 bases at V and 1 base at J, with 7 bases in the middle. CDR1 and CDR2 from the germline V gene are MGHRA and YSYEKL. This CDR3 is built from 14 residues. Here the CDR3 DNA reads TGCGCCAGCAGCCAAGACAGGACTTCCTACGAGCAGTACTTC. It codes for CASSQDRTSYEQYF.

In this sample, this clonotype turned up a few times. The chain recombines TRBV12-3 or TRBV12-4 with TRBJ1-3; no firm D call. The CDR3 loop spans 14 amino acids. V gave up 6 bases and J gave up 0 bases, with 9 bases separating them. In DNA form, the CDR3 reads TGTGCCAGCAGCACCACCCGCTCTGGAAACACCATATATTTT. Translated: CASSTTRSGNTIYF.

The V gene is TRBV20-1, the J gene TRBJ2-4; 7 nucleotides agree with TRBD1. In germline, CDR1 is DFQATT, CDR2 SNEGSKA (reference sequence). This CDR3 contains 14 residues. J lost 7 bases, V lost 3 bases, and 9 bases had no gene match. The CDR3 DNA follows: TGCAGTGCTAGTGCCGCGACAGGGATGAACATTCAGTACTTC. Its protein is CSASAATGMNIQYF.

This clonotype was seen a few times. This rearrangement joins TRBV20-1 to TRBJ1-5; D is unclear. Trimming removed 3 bases from V and 4 bases from J, with 13 bases in between. Germline lookup yields CDR1 DFQATT and CDR2 SNEGSKA (reference sequence). The CDR3 is 14 amino acids. The CDR3 is CSASTRTANQPQHF. In nucleotides, the CDR3 is TGCAGTGCTAGTACTCGGACCGCGAATCAGCCCCAGCATTTT.

The CDR3 is CASSVEWSGQPQHF. DNA for the CDR3: TGTGCCAGCAGCGTAGAGTGGTCGGGTCAGCCCCAGCATTTT. The V call is TRBV9, the J call TRBJ1-5, with D hard to call. In germline, CDR1 is SGDLS, CDR2 YYNGEE. V was pared by 0 bases and J by 6 bases, with 10 bases between. CDR3 length equals 14 residues.

The rearrangement uses TRBV6-5 and TRBJ1-4; D ambiguous. The CDR3 spans 11 residues. Per germline, CDR1 MNHEY and CDR2 SVGAGI. Trimming took off 3 bases at V and 10 bases at J, with 6 bases between the two ends. The CDR3 DNA follows: TGTGCCAGCAGTTATATCGGAAAACTGTTTTTT. It yields the protein CASSYIGKLFF.

CDR3 DNA: TGTGCCAGTACTGGGGACGATGGCTACACCTTC. Amino acids: CASTGDDGYTF. V gene TRBV19 combines with J gene TRBJ1-2, with D possibly matching TRBD1 (5 bases). CDR1 LNHDA and CDR2 SQIVND come from the germline V gene (reference sequence). V was trimmed by 7 bases and J by 6 bases, leaving 9 bases between them. This CDR3 is 11 amino acids long.

V usage is TRBV4-1 and J usage is TRBJ1-3; no clear D gene. The CDR3 sequence is 13 residues long. V was cut by 0 bases and J by 4 bases, with 4 bases left in between. Looked up from germline, CDR1 is MGHRA and CDR2 is YSYEKL. DNA for the CDR3: TGCGCCAGCAGCCAAGACGCCGGAAACACCATATATTTT. Protein sequence: CASSQDAGNTIYF.

This clonotype was counted at least ten times. The CDR3 DNA sequence: TGCAGTGCTAGATTTTCGGGGACGGGGGTTTTCGATCAGCCCCAGCATTTT. This translates into CSARFSGTGVFDQPQHF. This sequence joins TRBV20-1 and TRBJ1-5, with D possibly TRBD1 on 5 matching bases. The CDR3 is 17 amino acids. V gave up 2 bases and J gave up 5 bases, with 22 bases separating them. In germline, CDR1 is DFQATT, CDR2 SNEGSKA (reference sequence).

This clonotype was seen a handful of times. This chain links TRBV29-1 with TRBJ1-1, with D hard to call. The V end was cut by 3 bases, the J end by 1 base, with 15 bases between. This CDR3 contains 15 residues. Looked up from germline, CDR1 is SQVTM and CDR2 is ANQGSEA. The CDR3 protein is CSVELAASGNTEAFF. The DNA for the CDR3 is TGCAGCGTTGAGCTTGCGGCTTCGGGGAACACTGAAGCTTTCTTT. The full variable domain, its missing parts supplied by reference TRBV29-1 and TRBJ1-1, is SAVISQKPSRDICQRGTSLTIQCQVDSQVTMMFWYRQQPGQSLTLIATANQGSEATYESGFVIDKFPISRPNLTFSTLTVSNMSPEDSSIYLCSVELAASGNTEAFFGQGTRLTVV.

The chain couples TRBV7-9 to TRBJ1-2; 9 positions agree with TRBD1. This CDR3 has 18 amino acids. The V segment lost 1 base and the J segment 1 base; nucleotides outside the gene matches: 10. Per germline, CDR1 SEHNR and CDR2 FQNEAQ (reference sequence). DNA of the CDR3: TGTGCCAGCAGCTTAGTCCCCGGACAGGGGAGCCTTAACTATGGCTACACCTTC. The encoded protein is CASSLVPGQGSLNYGYTF.

This clonotype was detected many times. The J gene is TRBJ2-3, the V gene TRBV7-3; TRBD2 aligns across 7 bases. There are 16 residues in the CDR3. The V gene's germline CDR1 is SGHTA and CDR2 FQGTGA. V was pared by 1 base and J by 4 bases, with 8 bases of the junction left unmatched. The CDR3 here is CASSLNIRGEPDTQYF. For the CDR3, the DNA is TGTGCCAGCAGCTTAAATATTCGGGGGGAACCAGATACGCAGTATTTT.

This clonotype was recorded at least ten times. The V gene is TRBV9, the J gene TRBJ1-5; 9 bases align to TRBD1. Trimming removed 2 bases from V and 0 bases from J; junction bases left unmatched: 6. The length of the CDR3 is 17 residues. Germline V gene lookup returns CDR1 SGDLS and CDR2 YYNGEE. The CDR3: CASSVRTGEYSNQPQHF. CDR3 nucleotide sequence: TGTGCCAGCAGCGTTAGGACAGGGGAATATAGCAATCAGCCCCAGCATTTT.

The CDR3 DNA reads TGCAGTGCTAGAGAGCAGGGCTTGGCCAAAAACATTCAGTACTTC. It translates to CSAREQGLAKNIQYF. The chain is built from TRBV20-1 and TRBJ2-4; tentative D call: TRBD1 (5 bases). The V and J ends lost 0 bases and 1 base respectively, with 10 bases between them. The CDR3 runs to 15 residues. Germline V gene sequence: CDR1 DFQATT, CDR2 SNEGSKA (reference sequence).

The rearrangement links TRBV20-1 to TRBJ1-2; 12 bases fit TRBD1. Looked up from germline, CDR1 is DFQATT and CDR2 is SNEGSKA (reference sequence). J lost 5 bases, V lost 6 bases, and 10 bases had no gene match. The CDR3 is 15 amino acids. CDR3 residues: CSANERDRGHYGYTF. The CDR3 coding sequence is TGCAGTGCCAACGAAAGGGACAGGGGGCATTATGGCTACACCTTC.

This clonotype has a count of ten or more. The chain couples TRBV5-1 to TRBJ1-1; D is possibly TRBD1 (5 bases). The length of the CDR3 is 14 residues. Trimming removed 6 bases from V and 5 bases from J, with 17 bases in between. Germline values: CDR1 SGHRS, CDR2 YFSETQ. The DNA of the CDR3 is TGCGCCAGCACCCCCGGGGCAGCCAAGACTGAAGCTTTCTTT. This gives the protein CASTPGAAKTEAFF. The full variable domain, completed using reference TRBV5-1 and TRBJ1-1, is KAGVTQTPRYLIKTRGQQVTLSCSPISGHRSVSWYQQTPGQGLQFLFEYFSETQRNKGNFPGRFSGRQFSNSRSEMNVSTLELGDSALYLCASTPGAAKTEAFFGQGTRLTVV.

The rearrangement uses TRBV30 and TRBJ1-5, with D unresolved. Deletions cut 0 bases from V and 1 base from J, with 16 bases between. The CDR3 extends over 17 amino acids. Germline V gene sequence: CDR1 GTSNPN, CDR2 SVGIG (reference sequence). This CDR3 reads CAWSVSRTDNSNQPQHF. In DNA form, the CDR3 reads TGTGCCTGGAGTGTATCTCGGACCGACAACAGCAATCAGCCCCAGCATTTT.